The T cell receptor (beta chain) described here comes from a study of cytomegalovirus exposure and HLA in healthy donors. Study-level background: A preliminary data release comprised about 85 million unique TCRs obtained from HLA-typed donors. Study results and caveats: Earlier results showed most TCR beta V segments being productive about 87% or about 30% of the time.

V lost 5 bases, J lost 1 base, and 4 bases stayed unmatched. Germline lookup yields CDR1 SGHTA and CDR2 FQGTGA. The CDR3 runs 15 residues. As regards this clone: Its antigen is not identified.

Researchers ran the PCR with 60 Vbeta and 13 Jbeta primers. Using immunoSEQ multiplex PCR, the repertoire was profiled, and TCRdb retains in-frame clones only, with some absent. This sample has 150,000 or so clones, with around two thirds found just once. The rearrangement joins TRBV7-3 to TRBJ2-3, with 9 positions matching TRBD2. Material for sequencing was PBMCs. The receptor comes from a woman between 18 and 30 years old in good health and CMV-seronegative. The CDR3 reads CASSRTSVGTDTQYF. The CDR3 DNA reads as TGTGCCAGCAGCCGGACTAGCGTAGGCACAGATACGCAGTATTTT.